This T cell receptor beta chain derives from a study of shared clonotypes between healthy human individuals. Looking at the study overall: Donor composition was a couple of women and a few men, aged 18 to 49.

This clone has a handful of counts. Its specificity is not known. Study findings and constraints: Clonotypes shared by all four sorted-subset donors had higher generation probabilities than non-shared clonotypes. Incompleteness in sorted-subset sequencing, despite large depth, was shown by rarefaction. Having only a few donors restricted how much genetic and exposure-history diversity was captured.

Profiled with immunoSEQ multiplex PCR; TCRdb holds only in-frame clones, not every one. The sample includes approximately 980,000 clones, less than 85% of them seen just once. The V gene's germline CDR1 is SGHDT and CDR2 YYEEEE. The CDR3 contains 16 residues. The trim removed 3 bases at V and 3 bases at J, leaving 10 bases unmatched. The TCR was taken from a young man in good health. Material for sequencing was memory CD4+ T cells sorted from blood. Regarding subset: CD45RA-negative fraction. The rearrangement uses TRBV5-6 and TRBJ2-7; TRBD2 aligns across 9 bases. DNA of the CDR3: TGTGCCAGCAGCTCCTATTATGCGGGGGGGAACTACGAGCAGTACTTC. The encoded protein is CASSSYYAGGNYEQYF.